The present T cell receptor beta chain was sequenced within a study of T cells in Graves' hyperthyroidism and ophthalmopathy. This clonotype was recorded many times. Its matching antigen is unknown. V lost 1 base to trimming and J lost 7 bases; unmatched junction nucleotides: 7. In germline, CDR1 is DFQATT, CDR2 SNEGSKA (reference sequence). The CDR3 runs 14 residues. Using RNA transcripts as the source, TCR beta CDR3 regions were amplified. HTBI primers drove first-round RT-PCR of the TCR CDR3. TCRdb re-analysed the multiplex PCR reads in MiXCR, keeping a single row per CDR3 protein. Of 300,000 to 450,000 distinct CDR3 sequences listed, approximately 15% are singletons. Study-wide findings and caveats: Separating ophthalmopathy from stable hyperthyroidism was achieved by a 13 V-J model. Before onset, by a median of approximately 5.9 months, the model predicted ophthalmopathy.

The sequence derives from a woman between 18 and 29 years old with Graves' hyperthyroidism that later progressed to Graves' ophthalmopathy. Sample: blood. This chain joins TRBV20-1 and TRBJ2-1, with 7 bases identical to TRBD2. The DNA for the CDR3 is TGCAGTGCTAGAGGGAGTCGGGGGGTAAATGAGCAGTTCTTC. Amino acids: CSARGSRGVNEQFF.